Listed below are T cell receptor beta chains from one sample, sequenced in a study of blood T cell repertoires in COVID-19. Clones were read by immunoSEQ multiplex PCR, and TCRdb kept only the in-frame ones, dropping some. The data contain roughly 270,000 clones, roughly 85% of them seen just once; the ten biggest clones take up around 2.3%. The sequenced material came from PBMCs or T cells enriched from blood (not recorded which). The receptors stem from a woman aged 45 to 65 who had recovered from COVID-19. Each CDR3 is given with its conserved first and last residue. Fields, in order: clone size, D gene, J gene, V gene, CDR3 DNA, CDR3 protein. D genes are given only for firm matches. Some rows mark clone size as missing; the rest say once, few, many or name a class of expanded clone.

-,-,TRBJ2-6,TRBV7-2,TGTGCCAGCAGCTTAGTCTCGGGAGCTGGGGCCAACGTCCTGACTTTC,CASSLVSGAGANVLTF
-,TRBD1,TRBJ1-4,TRBV18,TGTGCCAGCTCAAAGGACAGGGGAAATGAAAAACTGTTTTTT,CASSKDRGNEKLFF
few,TRBD2,TRBJ2-1,TRBV7-9,TGTGCCAGCAGCTTACCGGGACTAGCGGGTGGGAATGAGCAGTTCTTC,CASSLPGLAGGNEQFF
-,-,TRBJ1-2,TRBV19,TGTGCCACCACAGATATCGGCGCTACAAACTATGGCTACACCTTC,CATTDIGATNYGYTF
-,-,TRBJ1-4,TRBV2,TGTGCCAGCAGGGCAGGGGTTAATGAAAAACTGTTTTTT,CASRAGVNEKLFF
-,TRBD1,TRBJ1-4,TRBV6-5,TGTGCCAGCAGCCCGGGACAGGGTAATGAAAAACTGTTTTTT,CASSPGQGNEKLFF
-,-,TRBJ1-5,TRBV4-2,TGTGCCAGCAGCCAAGGAGGGTTCGGTCAGCCCCAGCATTTT,CASSQGGFGQPQHF
-,TRBD2,TRBJ2-3,TRBV4-1,TGCGCCAGCAGGTCGGGAGGGGGAAGGACAGATACGCAGTATTTT,CASRSGGGRTDTQYF
-,-,TRBJ1-2,TRBV6-5,TGTGCCAGCAGTTATGACATGAACTATGGCTACACCTTC,CASSYDMNYGYTF
-,-,TRBJ1-2,TRBV3-1/TRBV3-2,TGTGCCAGCAGCCAAGGCCAGGGTGGTGGCTACACCTTC,CASSQGQGGGYTF
once,-,TRBJ1-2,TRBV7-9,TGTGCCAGCAGCTTAGGGAGGGGCTATGGCTACACCTTC,CASSLGRGYGYTF
-,TRBD1,TRBJ1-4,TRBV10-3,TGTGCCATCAGTGAGCCGGGACAGGGGGCAACTAATGAAAAACTGTTTTTT,CAISEPGQGATNEKLFF
once,TRBD1,TRBJ2-7,TRBV9,TGTGCCAGCAGCGCCCTAACCACAGGGGACGAGCAGTACTTC,CASSALTTGDEQYF
-,-,TRBJ1-1,TRBV10-1,TGCGCCAGCAGTGAGCCCTTTCAGGGGTGCACTGAAGCTTTCTTT,CASSEPFQGCTEAFF
few,-,TRBJ1-5,TRBV27,TGTGCCAGCAGTTGGGGGGGAGGACAGCCCCAGCATTTT,CASSWGGGQPQHF
-,TRBD1,TRBJ2-7,TRBV7-2,TGTGCCAGCAGCCGCCGAGGGACAGGGCACGGGCAGTACTTC,CASSRRGTGHGQYF
-,-,TRBJ2-1,TRBV7-9,TGTGCCAGCAGCGAGAATTCCTACAATGAGCAGTTCTTC,CASSENSYNEQFF
-,-,TRBJ1-5,TRBV28,TGTGCCAGCAGTTTAATACAGGGCAATCGTCAGCCCCAGCATTTT,CASSLIQGNRQPQHF
-,TRBD1,TRBJ1-1,TRBV6-1,TGTGCCAGCAGTGAAGTCAGGGGGCGAGCGGCTGAAGCTTTCTTT,CASSEVRGRAAEAFF
-,TRBD2,TRBJ2-2,TRBV5-1,TGCGCCAGCAGCTTGCGACTAGCGGTTAACACCGGGGAGCTGTTTTTT,CASSLRLAVNTGELFF
-,-,TRBJ1-5,TRBV27,TGTGCCAGCAGTTTGTACCCTCCCGGAGTGGGGCAGTACCAGCCCCAGCATTTT,CASSLYPPGVGQYQPQHF
-,TRBD2,TRBJ2-7,TRBV5-1,TGCGCCAGCAGCTTGGCCGTCAGGACTAGCGCCTCCTACGAGCAGTACTTC,CASSLAVRTSASYEQYF
-,TRBD2,TRBJ2-7,TRBV25-1,TGTGCCAGCAGTGATCCGGCTAGCGGGAACTACGAGCAGTACTTC,CASSDPASGNYEQYF
few,-,TRBJ2-2,TRBV15,TGTGCCACCAGATGGACAGGGAGGGCCGGGGAGCTGTTTTTT,CATRWTGRAGELFF
few,-,TRBJ2-2,TRBV7-2,TGTGCCAGCAGCTTGGGGCAGGGCCTGATCACCGGGGAGCTGTTTTTT,CASSLGQGLITGELFF
-,TRBD1,TRBJ1-1,TRBV18,TGTGCCAGCTCACACGGACAGGGGATGAACACTGAAGCTTTCTTT,CASSHGQGMNTEAFF
-,TRBD1,TRBJ1-1,TRBV6-1,TGTGCCAGCAGTGAAGGACAGGGTCCGGACACTGAAGCTTTCTTT,CASSEGQGPDTEAFF
-,-,TRBJ1-2,TRBV7-2,TGTGCCAGCAGCTTAGAGGTTGGAGGTGGCTATGGCTACACCTTC,CASSLEVGGGYGYTF
-,-,TRBJ1-1,TRBV18,TGTGCCAGCTCACTTGGGGCGAACACTGAAGCTTTCTTT,CASSLGANTEAFF
-,-,TRBJ1-3,TRBV18,TGTGCCAGCTCACCACCGGGCTCGGGAAACACCATATATTTT,CASSPPGSGNTIYF
few,-,TRBJ2-7,TRBV5-5,TGTGCCAGCAGCAGAGACTCGAGTACCTACGAGCAGTACTTC,CASSRDSSTYEQYF
-,TRBD1,TRBJ2-2,TRBV5-1,TGCGCCAGCAGCACCTACAGGGGGCTCACCGGGGAGCTGTTTTTT,CASSTYRGLTGELFF
-,TRBD2,TRBJ2-7,TRBV18,TGTGCCAGCTCACCAGGACTAGCGGGGGGAGGAGAGCAGTACTTC,CASSPGLAGGGEQYF
-,TRBD1,TRBJ1-1,TRBV7-2,TGTGCCAGCCGAACGGGACAGGGAGTTATGAACACTGAAGCTTTCTTT,CASRTGQGVMNTEAFF
-,-,TRBJ1-4,TRBV18,TGTGCCAGCTCGGGGGGAGTTAATGAAAAACTGTTTTTT,CASSGGVNEKLFF
-,TRBD2,TRBJ2-1,TRBV6-6,TGTGCCAGCAGCTCCTCCGGGACTAGCTCTACCAGCTCCTACAATGAGCAGTTCTTC,CASSSSGTSSTSSYNEQFF
-,TRBD1,TRBJ1-4,TRBV2,TGTGCCAGCAGTGCAGGGGGAAAACTGTTTTTT,CASSAGGKLFF
-,-,TRBJ1-1,TRBV2,TGTGCCAGCAGTGATGGGCCAGGGGCCCGCGGGTTTGACACTGAAGCTTTCTTT,CASSDGPGARGFDTEAFF
few,TRBD2,TRBJ2-1,TRBV2,TGTGCCAGCACCCGGACAGCGGGGGGGCGCAATGAGCAGTTCTTC,CASTRTAGGRNEQFF
once,-,TRBJ2-2,TRBV7-8,TGTGCCAGCAGCCCCCAGGGGTACGGGGAGCTGTTTTTT,CASSPQGYGELFF